The 32 T cell receptor beta chains reported below all come from one sample, sequenced in a study of control samples from healthy donors and cancer patients. TCRdb's copy holds only in-frame clones and misses some; the assay was immunoSEQ multiplex PCR. The sample consists of 100,000 to 150,000 clones, around 90% of them appearing once. Sequencing was performed on blood. The receptors derive from a man between 18 and 29 years old in good health.

V usage is TRBV5-6 and J usage is TRBJ2-3; D unclear. CDR1 SGHDT and CDR2 YYEEEE come from the germline V gene. This CDR3 has 16 residues. V lost 6 bases to trimming and J lost 2 bases, with 19 bases between them. CDR3 sequence (DNA): TGTGCCAGCATCGTGAGCATGACGAGATCCACAGATACGCAGTATTTT. This sequence encodes CASIVSMTRSTDTQYF.

The rearrangement uses TRBV6-5 and TRBJ1-5, with D maybe TRBD1 (5 bases). The CDR3 is made up of 14 amino acids. CDR1 and CDR2 from the germline V gene are MNHEY and SVGAGI. V lost 6 bases and J lost 11, with 20 bases in between. The CDR3 nucleotides are TGTGCCAGCAGCAGGGCGGGAAGGATCGCGGCCCAGCATTTT. It codes for CASSRAGRIAAQHF.

This CDR3 reads CASSYTQGRHTEAFF. CDR3 bases: TGTGCCAGCAGCTATACACAGGGGCGGCACACTGAAGCTTTCTTT. The V gene is TRBV13, the J gene TRBJ1-1; TRBD1 matches at 7 bases. The J segment lost 3 bases and the V segment lost 4 bases, leaving 8 bases of the junction unmatched. The CDR3 runs to 15 residues. Germline CDR1 reads PRHDT; CDR2 reads FYEKMQ (reference sequence). The entire variable domain, with the rest obtained from reference TRBV13 and TRBJ1-1, is as follows: AAGVIQSPRHLIKEKRETATLKCYPIPRHDTVYWYQQGPGQDPQFLISFYEKMQSDKGSIPDRFSAQQFSDYHSELNMSSLELGDSALYFCASSYTQGRHTEAFFGQGTRLTVV.

The CDR3 reads CAWSRGSNNSPLHF. CDR3 DNA sequence: TGTGCCTGGAGTCGGGGCAGTAATAATTCACCCCTCCACTTT. The genes are TRBV30 and TRBJ1-6; D possibly corresponds to TRBD1 (5 bases). The CDR3 contains 14 residues. Germline values: CDR1 GTSNPN, CDR2 SVGIG (reference sequence). Trimming took off 2 bases at V and 5 bases at J, with 10 bases between the two ends.

The chain joins TRBV5-3 to TRBJ1-1; D is undetermined. Being an ORF, TRBV5-3 has a function that is uncertain. V lost 1 base and J 0 bases, leaving 13 bases between the germline ends. The CDR3 covers 16 residues. CDR3 protein: CARSLNEVEMNTEAFF. The CDR3 nucleotides are TGTGCCAGAAGCTTGAATGAAGTGGAGATGAACACTGAAGCTTTCTTT.

The genes are TRBV29-1 and TRBJ2-1; 8 nucleotides align to TRBD2. There are 14 residues in the CDR3. CDR1 and CDR2 (germline): SQVTM, ANQGSEA. V was pared by 7 bases and J by 1 base, with 6 bases of the junction left unmatched. CDR3 loop: CSALAGFSYNEQFF. The CDR3 DNA sequence: TGCAGCGCCTTAGCGGGGTTTTCCTACAATGAGCAGTTCTTC.

The rearrangement joins TRBV5-6 to TRBJ1-2, with 7 bases fitting TRBD1. The CDR3 contains 13 residues. Trimming took 4 bases from V and 4 from J; bases not matched to a gene: 4. Germline CDR1 is SGHDT and CDR2 is YYEEEE. The CDR3 loop reads CASSKDRLYGYTF. The CDR3 DNA is TGTGCCAGCAGCAAGGACAGGCTCTATGGCTACACCTTC.

The chain uses TRBV19 and TRBJ2-5; 8 bases agree with TRBD2. The CDR3 runs to 14 residues. Germline loops: CDR1 LNHDA, CDR2 SQIVND (reference sequence). Losses at the gene ends were 3 bases for V and 5 bases for J; bases not matched to a gene: 5. The CDR3 DNA reads TGTGCCAGTAGTATGGGACTAGGGGGGGAGACCCAGTACTTC. Amino acids: CASSMGLGGETQYF.

V gene TRBV5-6 combines with J gene TRBJ1-2, with D possibly being TRBD1 (6 bases). Between the trimmed V and J ends, which lost 1 base and 7 bases, there was a span of 14 bases. CDR1 SGHDT and CDR2 YYEEEE come from the germline V gene. CDR3 length equals 14 residues. The CDR3 sequence: CASSLYAGGGGYTF. The CDR3 DNA follows: TGTGCCAGCAGCTTGTATGCAGGAGGGGGTGGCTACACCTTC.

This rearrangement joins TRBV6-5 to TRBJ2-2, with D maybe TRBD2 (6 bases). CDR1 is MNHEY and CDR2 is SVGAGI in the germline V gene. The V end was cut by 10 bases, the J end by 3 bases, with 15 bases between. This CDR3 is 14 amino acids long. The CDR3 spells CATSQEGYTGELFF. The CDR3 DNA reads TGTGCCACCTCCCAGGAGGGATACACCGGGGAGCTGTTTTTT.

This sequence joins TRBV11-1 and TRBJ2-1, with TRBD1 matching over 8 bases. The V segment lost 4 bases and the J segment 6 bases; nucleotides outside the gene matches: 8. The germline V gene encodes CDR1 SGHAT and CDR2 FQDESV (reference sequence). The CDR3 totals 15 residues. As DNA, the CDR3 is TGTGCCAGCAGCTCTGGGACAGGCCTCTTCAATGAGCAGTTCTTC. Translated, it gives CASSSGTGLFNEQFF.

This chain joins TRBV10-2 and TRBJ2-6; 8 nucleotides align to TRBD1. Trimming removed 8 bases from V and 4 bases from J; junction bases left unmatched: 7. CDR1 and CDR2 from the germline V gene are WSHSY and SAAADI. The CDR3 length is 15 residues. CDR3 DNA sequence: TGCGCCAGCGAAAGGACAGGGTCCGGGGCCAACGTCCTGACTTTC. Amino acids: CASERTGSGANVLTF.

The V call is TRBV7-2, the J call TRBJ1-2; D not resolved. The V end lost 4 bases, the J end lost 8 bases, and 14 bases lay between the germline ends. Germline V gene sequence: CDR1 SGHTA, CDR2 FQGNSA. This CDR3 comprises 13 residues. The CDR3 sequence is CASSYDGVGGYTF. The CDR3 region has the DNA TGTGCCAGCAGCTACGACGGAGTAGGAGGCTACACCTTC.

This rearrangement joins TRBV27 to TRBJ1-6, with D maybe TRBD1 (5 bases). The CDR3 is 14 residues long. Germline assignment: CDR1 MNHEY and CDR2 SMNVEV (reference sequence). With 7 bases removed from V and 12 bases from J, the gap between germline ends came to 19 bases. The DNA for the CDR3 is TGTGCCAGCACTGTCGGGACCCCCGGCGGACCCCTCCACTTT. Its protein product is CASTVGTPGGPLHF.

This chain uses TRBV19 with TRBJ2-3; 9 bases match TRBD1. Losses at the gene ends were 3 bases for V and 1 base for J; bases not matched to a gene: 5. The CDR3 spans 16 residues. Germline V gives CDR1 LNHDA, CDR2 SQIVND (reference sequence). CDR3 region: CASSIPRDRGTDTQYF. The CDR3 DNA is TGTGCCAGTAGTATCCCCCGGGACAGGGGCACAGATACGCAGTATTTT.

The chain employs TRBV12-5 and TRBJ1-3, with no clear D. CDR3 length: 13 amino acids. Germline CDR1 reads LGHNT; CDR2 reads FRNRAP. V was clipped by 6 bases and J by 4 bases, with 10 bases between them. For the CDR3, the DNA is TGTGCTAGTGGGCCGGCTGGGGGAAACACCATATATTTT. It yields the protein CASGPAGGNTIYF. Full variable domain (outside the CDR3, taken from reference TRBV12-5 and TRBJ1-3): DARVTQTPRHKVTEMGQEVTMRCQPILGHNTVFWYRQTMMQGLELLAYFRNRAPLDDSGMPKDRFSAEMPDATLATLKIQPSEPRDSAVYFCASGPAGGNTIYFGEGSWLTVV.

The chain links TRBV30 to TRBJ1-1, with 10 bases that match TRBD1. CDR1 is GTSNPN and CDR2 is SVGIG in the germline V gene (reference sequence). The V and J ends lost 3 bases and 7 bases, in that order; junction bases with no gene match: 2. The CDR3 consists of 12 residues. The CDR3 sequence: CAWRGTGVEAFF. The CDR3 DNA sequence: TGTGCCTGGAGGGGGACAGGGGTTGAAGCTTTCTTT.

The gene calls are TRBV5-5 and TRBJ1-2; D is uncertain. Per germline, CDR1 SGHKS and CDR2 YYEKEE (reference sequence). V was pared by 5 bases and J by 5 bases, with 13 bases between. The CDR3 has 13 residues. This CDR3 is CASSFGRQYGYTF. Here the CDR3 DNA reads TGTGCCAGCAGTTTTGGGAGGCAGTATGGCTACACCTTC.

CDR3 residues: CASGSAGRSYGYTF. The CDR3 DNA is TGTGCCAGCGGCTCTGCTGGCAGGAGCTATGGCTACACCTTC. This chain joins TRBV6-5 and TRBJ1-2; D uncertain. The V end lost 8 bases, the J end lost 4 bases, and 17 bases lay between the germline ends. Germline loops: CDR1 MNHEY, CDR2 SVGAGI. The CDR3 contains 14 residues.

This chain links TRBV7-6 with TRBJ1-3; perhaps TRBD1 as D (5 bases). The germline CDR1 and CDR2 sequences are SGHVS and FNYEAQ. The CDR3 is 14 residues long. V dropped 0 bases and J dropped 2 bases, with 5 bases sitting between them. CDR3 sequence (DNA): TGTGCCAGCAGCTTAGCAGGGGCTGGAAACACCATATATTTT. This codes for CASSLAGAGNTIYF.

This rearrangement joins TRBV6-5 to TRBJ1-4; a possible D gene is TRBD1 (5 bases). The CDR3 totals 14 residues. Deletions cut 10 bases from V and 0 bases from J, with 12 bases between. Germline CDR1 is MNHEY and CDR2 is SVGAGI. The CDR3 DNA is TGTGCCACCTCGCCGACAGCAACTAATGAAAAACTGTTTTTT. This sequence encodes CATSPTATNEKLFF.

The chain carries TRBV6-1 and TRBJ1-6; no reliable D call. The CDR3 is 15 amino acids. Germline V CDR1 and CDR2: MNHNS, SASEGT. Trimming took off 2 bases at V and 0 bases at J, with 5 bases between the two ends. The CDR3: CASSEMSSYNSPLHF. Here the CDR3 DNA reads TGTGCCAGCAGTGAAATGAGCTCCTATAATTCACCCCTCCACTTT.

This clone was seen once. The chain recombines TRBV5-1 with TRBJ1-1; D gene ambiguous. The CDR3 has 14 residues. V gave up 0 bases and J gave up 1 base, with 7 bases separating them. Germline CDR1 SGHRS, CDR2 YFSETQ. The CDR3 spells CASSLGHSNTEAFF. The CDR3 bases are TGCGCCAGCAGCTTGGGGCACTCGAACACTGAAGCTTTCTTT.

The rearrangement uses TRBV19 and TRBJ1-5, with TRBD1 as a possible D gene (5 bases). CDR1 is LNHDA, CDR2 SQIVND, per germline (reference sequence). This CDR3 contains 15 residues. Between the trimmed V and J ends, which lost 4 bases and 4 bases, there was a span of 14 bases. For the CDR3, the DNA is TGTGCCAGTAGTACCTCCGGGACGGAGAATCAGCCCCAGCATTTT. This encodes CASSTSGTENQPQHF.

V is TRBV5-1 and J is TRBJ1-2; D may be TRBD1 (5 bases). This CDR3 contains 13 residues. Per germline, CDR1 SGHRS and CDR2 YFSETQ. Trimming took 1 base from V and 5 from J, leaving 9 bases between them. The CDR3 region has the DNA TGCGCCAGCAGCTTGTGGCAGGGTTATGGCTACACCTTC. Encoded protein: CASSLWQGYGYTF.

The chain couples TRBV4-1 to TRBJ1-3; 10 positions match TRBD1. The CDR3 totals 18 residues. Unmatched junction bases numbered 8, after V lost 2 bases and J lost 1 base. Looked up from germline, CDR1 is MGHRA and CDR2 is YSYEKL. The CDR3 spells CASSQRTPGQGSGNTIYF. CDR3 bases: TGCGCCAGCAGCCAACGGACCCCGGGACAGGGGTCTGGAAACACCATATATTTT.

The table lists this clone with a count of one. The genes are TRBV19 and TRBJ2-5, with D unclear. V gave up 3 bases and J gave up 9 bases, with 11 bases separating them. There are 12 residues in the CDR3. Germline V lookup: CDR1 LNHDA, CDR2 SQIVND (reference sequence). CDR3 nucleotide sequence: TGTGCCAGTAGTATCTCGGCAGGTCCCCAGTACTTC. Translation: CASSISAGPQYF.

V gene TRBV6-4 combines with J gene TRBJ2-1; tentatively, D is TRBD1 or TRBD2 (5 bases each). CDR3 size: 17 residues. With 2 bases removed from V and 0 bases from J, the gap between germline ends came to 14 bases. Germline loops: CDR1 MRHNA, CDR2 SNTAGT. CDR3 in DNA: TGTGCCAGCAGTGACGATTCGGGACGGAGCTCCTACAATGAGCAGTTCTTC. Residues: CASSDDSGRSSYNEQFF.

The chain combines TRBV19 with TRBJ1-2; no reliable D call. The V end lost 6 bases, the J end lost 0 bases, and 14 bases lay between the germline ends. The V gene's germline CDR1 is LNHDA and CDR2 SQIVND (reference sequence). The CDR3 has 15 residues. The CDR3 nucleotides read TGTGCCAGTAGGCTATCGGGCGCAACTAACTATGGCTACACCTTC. Translation gives CASRLSGATNYGYTF. Combining the CDR3 with reference TRBV19 and TRBJ1-2 gives the whole variable domain DGGITQSPKYLFRKEGQNVTLSCEQNLNHDAMYWYRQDPGQGLRLIYYSQIVNDFQKGDIAEGYSVSREKKESFPLTVTSAQKNPTAFYLCASRLSGATNYGYTFGSGTRLTVV.

J is TRBJ1-1 and V is TRBV19, with TRBD1 matching over 9 bases. The trim removed 6 bases at V and 2 bases at J, leaving 7 bases unmatched. The germline CDR1 and CDR2 sequences are LNHDA and SQIVND (reference sequence). The CDR3 has 15 residues. CDR3 nucleotides: TGTGCCAGTAGCCCGAGGACAGGGGAAAACACTGAAGCTTTCTTT. Translating gives CASSPRTGENTEAFF.

This chain connects TRBV5-1 to TRBJ2-2; 8 bases are shared with TRBD2. The germline V gene encodes CDR1 SGHRS and CDR2 YFSETQ. V trimming: 7 bases; J trimming: 7 bases; junction bases outside the gene matches: 9. The CDR3 is made up of 14 amino acids. The CDR3 nucleotides read TGCGCCAGCGCCCCGGGGGGGGCAGGCGGGGAGCTGTTTTTT. Translated, it gives CASAPGGAGGELFF. The entire variable domain, with the rest obtained from reference TRBV5-1 and TRBJ2-2, is as follows: KAGVTQTPRYLIKTRGQQVTLSCSPISGHRSVSWYQQTPGQGLQFLFEYFSETQRNKGNFPGRFSGRQFSNSRSEMNVSTLELGDSALYLCASAPGGAGGELFFGEGSRLTVL.

The chain is built from TRBV11-2 and TRBJ2-3; D gene ambiguous. The CDR3 totals 12 residues. V was shortened by 7 bases and J by 6 bases, with 11 bases between the two germline ends. Germline V gene sequence: CDR1 SGHAT, CDR2 FQNNGV. The CDR3 nucleotides read TGTGCCAGCACCGATGGATCCGATACGCAGTATTTT. Its protein is CASTDGSDTQYF.